The 30 T cell receptor beta chains below all came from one sample that was sequenced in a study of shared clonotypes between healthy human individuals (TCRdb year 2020). The library was prepared using the immunoSEQ multiplex PCR assay. TCRdb carries this immuneACCESS record with in-frame sequences only. Its versions omit some clonotypes, under half of them owing to an unresolved V gene in the studies checked, with the rest unexplained. A total of 650,000 to 700,000 clones appear in this sample, roughly 87% of them only once. The top ten hold 30% to 40% of the sample. Sequenced sample: memory CD8+ T cells from PBMCs. Per the publication, the cell subset or site label means: CD45RO+ cells pooled with CCR7-negative TemRA cells. The receptor set was obtained from a man younger than 35 in good health. Some clones in this sample may be carry-over from other donors' samples.

CDR3 in amino acids: CASSVARERVNYNEQFF. Written as DNA, the CDR3 is TGTGCCAGCAGCGTAGCCCGGGAAAGGGTTAACTACAATGAGCAGTTCTTC. The J gene is TRBJ2-1, the V gene TRBV9, with TRBD2 as a possible D gene (5 bases). Looked up from germline, CDR1 is SGDLS and CDR2 is YYNGEE. The CDR3 spans 17 residues. Deletions cut 0 bases from V and 3 bases from J, with 16 bases between.

The V call is TRBV4-1, the J call TRBJ2-2; D is perhaps TRBD1 (6 bases). V was trimmed by 0 bases and J by 4 bases, leaving 12 bases between them. The CDR3 length is 16 residues. The germline CDR1 and CDR2 sequences are MGHRA and YSYEKL. The CDR3 is CASSQDGGYSTGELFF. Written as DNA, the CDR3 is TGCGCCAGCAGCCAAGATGGGGGCTATAGCACCGGGGAGCTGTTTTTT.

The gene calls are TRBV5-1 and TRBJ2-7; 9 positions agree with TRBD1. The CDR3 has 16 residues. Germline V gene data show CDR1 as SGHRS and CDR2 as YFSETQ. V was pared by 2 bases and J by 5 bases, with 11 bases of the junction left unmatched. In DNA form, the CDR3 reads TGCGCCAGCAGCTTTCCCACACAGGGGGCTGGCGACGAGCAGTACTTC. Translated, it gives CASSFPTQGAGDEQYF.

The rearrangement joins TRBV30 to TRBJ1-4; D is ambiguous. CDR1 is GTSNPN and CDR2 is SVGIG in the germline V gene (reference sequence). The V gene lost 4 bases and the J gene lost 8 bases, with 14 bases spanning the gap. This CDR3 is 13 amino acids long. CDR3 DNA sequence: TGTGCCTGGAATAGGGAGGCTAGGGAAAAACTGTTTTTT. Protein product: CAWNREAREKLFF.

The V call is TRBV13, the J call TRBJ1-2; the match to TRBD1 covers 7 bases. Germline values: CDR1 PRHDT, CDR2 FYEKMQ (reference sequence). The V gene end was trimmed by 5 bases and the J gene end by 5 bases; junction bases not matched to a gene: 8. This CDR3 region has 14 residues. The CDR3 bases are TGTGCCAGCAGCACCCGCAGGGGGGCTTATGGCTACACCTTC. Translated, it gives CASSTRRGAYGYTF.

The chain combines TRBV28 with TRBJ2-7; 9 bases line up with TRBD1. Losses at the gene ends were 5 bases for V and 4 bases for J; bases not matched to a gene: 6. The CDR3 consists of 14 residues. CDR1 and CDR2 from the germline V gene are MDHEN and SYDVKM. In DNA, the CDR3 is TGTGCCAGCAGTGAGGGACAGGGCGGTTACGAGCAGTACTTC. Its translation: CASSEGQGGYEQYF.

This chain joins TRBV7-6 and TRBJ2-2; weak D call: TRBD2 (6 bases). V lost 6 bases to trimming and J lost 7 bases, with 18 bases between them. The CDR3 has 15 residues. Germline CDR1 is SGHVS and CDR2 is FNYEAQ. CDR3 amino acids: CASRPGLSFGGELFF. The CDR3 DNA reads TGTGCCAGCAGACCCGGACTATCGTTTGGCGGGGAGCTGTTTTTT. Filled out from reference TRBV7-6 and TRBJ2-2, the complete variable domain reads GAGVSQSPRYKVTKRGQDVALRCDPISGHVSLYWYRQALGQGPEFLTYFNYEAQQDKSGLPNDRFSAERPEGSISTLTIQRTEQRDSAMYRCASRPGLSFGGELFFGEGSRLTVL.

The chain recombines TRBV28 with TRBJ1-5; D gene ambiguous. V lost 6 bases and J 4 bases, leaving 13 bases between the germline ends. Germline V gene sequence: CDR1 MDHEN, CDR2 SYDVKM. The CDR3 covers 14 residues. As DNA, the CDR3 is TGTGCCAGCAGCGGACCACGTTGGAATCAGCCCCAGCATTTT. Encoded protein: CASSGPRWNQPQHF. Filled out from reference TRBV28 and TRBJ1-5, the complete variable domain reads DVKVTQSSRYLVKRTGEKVFLECVQDMDHENMFWYRQDPGLGLRLIYFSYDVKMKEKGDIPEGYSVSREKKERFSLILESASTNQTSMYLCASSGPRWNQPQHFGDGTRLSIL.

This chain joins TRBV7-7 and TRBJ2-7; D is uncertain. This CDR3 contains 12 residues. Trimming took off 5 bases at V and 6 bases at J, with 11 bases between the two ends. Germline CDR1 SSHAT, CDR2 FNYEAQ (reference sequence). CDR3 region: CASSLGPGEQYF. The CDR3 DNA reads as TGTGCCAGCAGCCTCGGACCTGGCGAGCAGTACTTC. Drawing the rest from reference TRBV7-7 and TRBJ2-7, the complete variable domain is GAGVSQSPRYKVTKRGQDVTLRCDPISSHATLYWYQQALGQGPEFLTYFNYEAQPDKSGLPSDRFSAERPEGSISTLTIQRTEQRDSAMYRCASSLGPGEQYFGPGTRLTVT.

Comment on this clone: The identical CDR3 is also encoded by other nucleotide sequences in the sample. The V call is TRBV27, the J call TRBJ2-7; no firm D call. V was trimmed by 2 bases and J by 3 bases, leaving 8 bases between them. This CDR3 is built from 13 residues. Germline assignment: CDR1 MNHEY and CDR2 SMNVEV (reference sequence). CDR3 amino acids: CASSLGRNYEQYF. The CDR3 DNA follows: TGTGCCAGCAGTTTAGGCCGGAACTACGAGCAGTACTTC.

The chain couples TRBV9 to TRBJ1-2, with a weak D call TRBD1 (6 bases). V lost 2 bases and J 1 base, leaving 15 bases between the germline ends. Germline CDR1 reads SGDLS; CDR2 reads YYNGEE. The CDR3 extends over 16 amino acids. CDR3 sequence: CASSVPVSGHNYGYTF. The CDR3 DNA follows: TGTGCCAGCAGCGTCCCCGTTTCGGGACATAACTATGGCTACACCTTC.

The chain has TRBV29-1 and TRBJ2-3; a weak D match, TRBD2 (6 bases). This CDR3 is built from 16 residues. CDR1 and CDR2 (germline): SQVTM, ANQGSEA. Here the CDR3 reads CSGVGVLASHTDTQYF. The CDR3 bases are TGCAGTGGGGTTGGGGTGCTAGCGTCCCACACAGATACGCAGTATTTT.

This clone was picked up a small number of times. The V gene is TRBV7-9, the J gene TRBJ2-2, with D tentatively TRBD1 (6 bases). The CDR3 loop spans 15 amino acids. Germline CDR1 and CDR2: SEHNR and FQNEAQ (reference sequence). The V end lost 10 bases, the J end lost 0 bases, and 15 bases lay between the germline ends. The CDR3 region has the DNA TGTGCCACCCCAATCCGGACAGCGAACACCGGGGAGCTGTTTTTT. Protein product: CATPIRTANTGELFF.

This chain uses TRBV5-1 with TRBJ1-1, with TRBD1 identical over 9 bases. With V trimmed by 3 bases and J by 1 base, 4 bases remained unmatched. CDR3 length equals 15 residues. Per germline, CDR1 SGHRS and CDR2 YFSETQ. CDR3 nucleotides: TGCGCCAGCAGCTCCGGACAGGGGTGGAACACTGAAGCTTTCTTT. Its protein product is CASSSGQGWNTEAFF.

V gene TRBV11-2 combines with J gene TRBJ2-6; no clear D gene. The CDR3 length is 17 residues. V was clipped by 5 bases and J by 6 bases, with 20 bases between them. Germline values: CDR1 SGHAT, CDR2 FQNNGV. CDR3 amino acids: CASSPFEHPPVANVLTF. For the CDR3, the DNA is TGTGCCAGCAGCCCCTTCGAGCACCCCCCTGTGGCCAACGTCCTGACTTTC. Full variable domain (remainder filled in from reference TRBV11-2 and TRBJ2-6): EAGVAQSPRYKIIEKRQSVAFWCNPISGHATLYWYQQILGQGPKLLIQFQNNGVVDDSQLPKDRFSAERLKGVDSTLKIQPAKLEDSAVYLCASSPFEHPPVANVLTFGAGSRLTVL.

The chain combines TRBV30 with TRBJ2-7; 7 positions agree with TRBD2. This CDR3 is built from 13 residues. Looked up from germline, CDR1 is GTSNPN and CDR2 is SVGIG (reference sequence). J was trimmed by 4 bases and V by 5 bases; bases with no gene match: 8. CDR3 loop: CAWDSRERYEQYF. DNA of the CDR3: TGTGCCTGGGATTCGCGGGAGAGGTACGAGCAGTACTTC.

The chain carries TRBV11-2 and TRBJ2-1; unclear D gene. The V end was cut by 0 bases, the J end by 2 bases, with 11 bases between. The CDR3 has 16 residues. CDR1 is SGHAT and CDR2 is FQNNGV in the germline V gene. The CDR3 loop is CASSLDGSDAYNEQFF. CDR3 DNA: TGTGCCAGCAGCTTAGACGGCAGCGATGCCTACAATGAGCAGTTCTTC.

This chain connects TRBV29-1 to TRBJ1-2, with D tentatively TRBD1 (5 bases). This CDR3 spans 13 amino acids. Germline V gene sequence: CDR1 SQVTM, CDR2 ANQGSEA. The germline V and J ends were trimmed by 2 bases and 5 bases, with 12 bases remaining between them. CDR3 in DNA: TGCAGCGTTGAAATCAGGGTCGGGTATGGCTACACCTTC. Translated, it gives CSVEIRVGYGYTF.

The chain links TRBV27 to TRBJ2-1; possibly TRBD1 or TRBD2 for D (5 bases each). Germline CDR1 is MNHEY and CDR2 is SMNVEV (reference sequence). Trimming cost V 2 bases and J 3 bases, with 11 bases left between them. CDR3 length: 15 residues. The CDR3 nucleotides are TGTGCCAGCAGTTTAGCTGGGGGAGACTACAATGAGCAGTTCTTC. It yields the protein CASSLAGGDYNEQFF.

The genes are TRBV29-1 and TRBJ1-2, with D hard to call. The germline V gene encodes CDR1 SQVTM and CDR2 ANQGSEA. The CDR3 loop spans 11 amino acids. The V end lost 5 bases, the J end lost 8 bases, and 12 bases lay between the germline ends. CDR3: CSVFKEGGYTF. In nucleotides, the CDR3 is TGCAGCGTTTTCAAAGAAGGGGGCTACACCTTC.

This clone was observed once. The chain carries TRBV9 and TRBJ1-1, with D hard to call. Germline CDR1 reads SGDLS; CDR2 reads YYNGEE. The V and J ends lost 3 bases and 1 base respectively, with 7 bases between them. CDR3 length: 13 residues. The CDR3 bases are TGTGCCAGCAGCGAGTATAAGAACACTGAAGCTTTCTTT. Amino acid sequence: CASSEYKNTEAFF.

The chain recombines TRBV7-3 with TRBJ2-1; the match to TRBD1 covers 9 bases. V shed 5 bases and J 8 bases; nucleotides not matched to a gene: 10. This CDR3 region has 15 residues. Germline CDR1 SGHTA, CDR2 FQGTGA. The CDR3 nucleotides read TGTGCCAGCAGCCCAAGACAGGGGGTCGTGGATGAGCAGTTCTTC. The encoded protein is CASSPRQGVVDEQFF.

This clone was found once. This chain links TRBV13 with TRBJ2-1; no reliable D call. With 6 bases removed from V and 8 bases from J, the gap between germline ends came to 14 bases. Germline CDR1 and CDR2: PRHDT and FYEKMQ (reference sequence). The CDR3 is made up of 13 amino acids. The CDR3 reads CASSSSSTDEQFF. As DNA, the CDR3 is TGTGCCAGCAGTTCCTCCTCTACGGATGAGCAGTTCTTC.

The gene calls are TRBV7-8 and TRBJ2-2, with D unclear. V lost 1 base, J lost 0 bases, and 18 bases lay in between. CDR1 and CDR2 from the germline V gene are SGHVS and FQNEAQ. The CDR3 extends over 19 amino acids. CDR3 nucleotides: TGTGCCAGCAGCTTAGAGGGCAGTCGCATGTTCGCGAACACCGGGGAGCTGTTTTTT. This sequence encodes CASSLEGSRMFANTGELFF.

In this sample, this clone turned up a few times. The chain couples TRBV15 to TRBJ1-1; TRBD1 matches at 7 bases. V shed 4 bases, J shed 0 bases, and the junction held 5 bases outside the gene matches. The CDR3 is 15 amino acids. Germline values: CDR1 LNHNV, CDR2 YYDKDF (reference sequence). Here the CDR3 reads CATSIGTAMNTEAFF. For the CDR3, the DNA is TGTGCCACCAGCATCGGGACAGCTATGAACACTGAAGCTTTCTTT.

The chain joins TRBV4-3 to TRBJ2-4, with no clear D. The CDR3 consists of 16 residues. Deletions cut 0 bases from V and 0 bases from J, with 9 bases between. From germline, CDR1 is LGHNA and CDR2 YSLEER. The CDR3 DNA is TGCGCCAGCAGCCAAGATCCCTTGCAAGCCAAAAACATTCAGTACTTC. It translates to CASSQDPLQAKNIQYF.

This clone came up once. This chain joins TRBV15 and TRBJ2-1, with TRBD2 matching over 10 bases. This CDR3 contains 14 residues. Germline CDR1 reads LNHNV; CDR2 reads YYDKDF (reference sequence). V dropped 8 bases and J dropped 9; count of bases not matched to a gene: 10. The CDR3 here is CATGTSVSYGEQFF. CDR3 in DNA: TGTGCCACCGGGACTAGCGTCTCGTATGGTGAGCAGTTCTTC.

In the case of this clone: The identical CDR3 is also encoded by other nucleotide sequences in the sample. The chain uses TRBV27 and TRBJ2-7, with TRBD2 identical over 7 bases. There are 13 residues in the CDR3. Germline V CDR1 and CDR2: MNHEY, SMNVEV (reference sequence). Trimming at V came to 5 bases and at J to 2 bases, leaving 3 bases not matched to a gene. CDR3 DNA: TGTGCCAGCAGTCTCGGGAGGACCTACGAGCAGTACTTC. Amino acid sequence: CASSLGRTYEQYF.

This clone was found a few times. This chain uses TRBV7-9 with TRBJ1-2, with D hard to call. Trimming removed 7 bases at V and 3 bases at J, with 18 bases between. The CDR3 runs to 15 residues. In germline, CDR1 is SEHNR, CDR2 FQNEAQ (reference sequence). The CDR3 DNA reads as TGTGCCAGCATACCGTCGGCAGAGAGAGACTATGGCTACACCTTC. Residues: CASIPSAERDYGYTF.

The chain has TRBV15 and TRBJ1-1, with D tentatively TRBD1 (5 bases). This CDR3 is 14 amino acids long. CDR1 and CDR2 (germline): LNHNV, YYDKDF (reference sequence). Trimming cost V 1 base and J 3 bases, with 9 bases left between them. The CDR3 sequence is CATSRVPGDTEAFF. In DNA form, the CDR3 reads TGTGCCACCAGCAGAGTGCCGGGGGACACTGAAGCTTTCTTT. Using reference TRBV15 and TRBJ1-1 for the parts outside the CDR3, the full variable domain is DAMVIQNPRYQVTQFGKPVTLSCSQTLNHNVMYWYQQKSSQAPKLLFHYYDKDFNNEADTPDNFQSRRPNTSFCFLDIRSPGLGDTAMYLCATSRVPGDTEAFFGQGTRLTVV.